The 24 T cell receptor beta chains reported below all come from one sample, sequenced in a study of CD8 T cells in ankylosing spondylitis. TCRdb reprocessed the 5' RACE reads via MiXCR and lists one record per CDR3 protein. The repertoire holds 150,000 to 200,000 distinct CDR3 sequences, with over 10% as singletons. Sequencing used blood, either unsorted or a sorted T cell fraction (not recorded which). All receptors come from a female donor with ankylosing spondylitis or in good health (not recorded which).

This chain links TRBV7-8 with TRBJ2-5; D might be TRBD2 (6 bases). V lost 5 bases to trimming and J lost 2 bases, with 18 bases between them. Germline V gene data show CDR1 as SGHVS and CDR2 as FQNEAQ. This CDR3 has 16 amino acids. DNA of the CDR3: TGTGCCAGCAGCATCCCGGTTGGAGGAGGGCAAGAGACCCAGTACTTC. Amino acids: CASSIPVGGGQETQYF.

This clonotype was observed a handful of times. J is TRBJ2-1 and V is TRBV27; D assignment may be TRBD1 or TRBD2 (6 bases each). Trimming left V 6 bases short and J 3 bases short, with 12 bases between. The CDR3 runs 14 residues. CDR1 and CDR2 from the germline V gene are MNHEY and SMNVEV (reference sequence). CDR3 sequence reads: CASRGGGIYNEQFF. In DNA form, the CDR3 reads TGTGCCAGCAGAGGAGGGGGGATCTACAATGAGCAGTTCTTC.

This chain joins TRBV6-2 or TRBV6-3 and TRBJ2-7; tentative D call: TRBD2 (6 bases). Germline V gene data show CDR1 as MNHEY and CDR2 as SVGEGT. The CDR3 is made up of 18 amino acids. Deletions cut 0 bases from V and 0 bases from J, with 18 bases between. The CDR3 protein is CASSYSRDLSSSSYEQYF. CDR3 nucleotide sequence: TGTGCCAGCAGTTACTCGCGGGACCTTTCGTCCAGCTCCTACGAGCAGTACTTC.

This clonotype was seen at least ten times. The gene calls are TRBV18 and TRBJ2-2; D might be TRBD2 (5 bases). Trimming took off 1 base at V and 5 bases at J, with 11 bases between the two ends. CDR3 size: 15 residues. Germline CDR1 reads KGHSH; CDR2 reads LQKENI. The CDR3 here is CASSPLGGRTGELFF. The CDR3 nucleotides read TGTGCCAGCTCACCACTAGGAGGTCGGACCGGGGAGCTGTTTTTT.

This clonotype was counted at least ten times. This chain links TRBV20-1 with TRBJ2-3; no firm D call. CDR3 length equals 12 residues. Germline CDR1 reads DFQATT; CDR2 reads SNEGSKA (reference sequence). CDR3 nucleotides: TGCAGCTCGACTCCGCACCCTGATACGCAGTATTTT. This encodes CSSTPHPDTQYF.

This clonotype has a count of ten or more. CDR3 sequence reads: CASSAQGTSGRSEQFF. The CDR3 DNA reads as TGTGCCAGCAGCGCTCAGGGGACTAGCGGGAGGAGTGAGCAGTTCTTC. The chain employs TRBV7-9 and TRBJ2-1; the match to TRBD2 covers 15 bases. V lost 5 bases, J lost 9 bases, and 8 bases stayed unmatched. The CDR3 extends over 16 amino acids. Germline values: CDR1 SEHNR, CDR2 FQNEAQ (reference sequence). Drawing the rest from reference TRBV7-9 and TRBJ2-1, the complete variable domain is DTGVSQNPRHKITKRGQNVTFRCDPISEHNRLYWYRQTLGQGPEFLTYFQNEAQLEKSRLLSDRFSAERPKGSFSTLEIQRTEQGDSAMYLCASSAQGTSGRSEQFFGPGTRLTVL.

This clonotype appeared many times. This chain connects TRBV7-2 to TRBJ1-1; D call uncertain. The CDR3 is 15 amino acids. CDR1 is SGHTA and CDR2 is FQGNSA in the germline V gene. Deletions cut 1 base from V and 4 bases from J, with 13 bases between. The CDR3 DNA reads TGTGCCAGCAGCTTAGGAGGCCCAGTGGGCACTGAAGCTTTCTTT. As protein: CASSLGGPVGTEAFF.

This chain links TRBV7-6 with TRBJ2-1, with 10 bases that match TRBD2. J lost 1 base, V lost 5 bases, and 8 bases had no gene match. Germline CDR1 SGHVS, CDR2 FNYEAQ. CDR3 length: 17 amino acids. For the CDR3, the DNA is TGTGCCAGCAGCCTTTACAGCGGGAGGGTGTCCTACAATGAGCAGTTCTTC. This codes for CASSLYSGRVSYNEQFF. Filled out from reference TRBV7-6 and TRBJ2-1, the complete variable domain reads GAGVSQSPRYKVTKRGQDVALRCDPISGHVSLYWYRQALGQGPEFLTYFNYEAQQDKSGLPNDRFSAERPEGSISTLTIQRTEQRDSAMYRCASSLYSGRVSYNEQFFGPGTRLTVL.

The gene calls are TRBV9 and TRBJ2-2; no firm D call. CDR3 size: 13 residues. The V gene lost 5 bases and the J gene lost 6 bases, with 11 bases spanning the gap. Germline assignment: CDR1 SGDLS and CDR2 YYNGEE. The CDR3 DNA follows: TGTGCCAGCAGTTTTGGTCGGGCCGGGGAGCTGTTTTTT. It specifies CASSFGRAGELFF.

This clonotype showed up many times. The J gene is TRBJ1-2, the V gene TRBV6-2 or TRBV6-3; no clear D. The CDR3 has 12 residues. Germline V gene lookup returns CDR1 MNHEY and CDR2 SVGEGT. V was pared by 4 bases and J by 5 bases, with 8 bases between. The chain's CDR3 is CASSLAAYGYTF. The CDR3 coding sequence is TGTGCCAGCAGTTTGGCGGCGTATGGCTACACCTTC.

This clonotype was detected ten times or more. This chain uses TRBV7-9 with TRBJ2-7, with D possibly TRBD2 on 7 matching bases. V lost 3 bases, J lost 5 bases, and 11 bases lay in between. Germline CDR1 SEHNR, CDR2 FQNEAQ (reference sequence). The CDR3 runs 13 residues. The CDR3 protein is CASSFGGLDEQYF. Here the CDR3 DNA reads TGTGCCAGCAGCTTCGGGGGGCTCGACGAGCAGTACTTC.

The gene calls are TRBV11-2 and TRBJ2-3; D is perhaps TRBD2 (6 bases). The germline V and J ends were trimmed by 1 base and 8 bases, with 31 bases remaining between them. The length of the CDR3 is 20 residues. Germline CDR1 is SGHAT and CDR2 is FQNNGV. The CDR3 sequence is CASSLGPAVPWAGSQGTQYF. The CDR3 DNA sequence: TGTGCCAGCAGCTTAGGTCCGGCGGTCCCCTGGGCCGGGAGCCAGGGTACGCAGTATTTT.

Ten or more counts support this clonotype. The chain carries TRBV2 and TRBJ1-5, with a possible D match to TRBD1 (6 bases). The CDR3 contains 14 residues. The V end was cut by 3 bases, the J end by 9 bases, with 15 bases between. Germline values: CDR1 SNHLY, CDR2 FYNNEI. The CDR3 sequence is CASSEDRNIRPQHF. The CDR3, as DNA: TGTGCCAGCAGTGAGGACAGAAACATTAGGCCCCAGCATTTT.

In its sample, this clonotype was seen many times. V is TRBV9 and J is TRBJ2-6; D gene unclear. Trimming removed 0 bases at V and 3 bases at J, with 1 base between. The CDR3 extends over 13 amino acids. The germline gives CDR1 SGDLS, CDR2 YYNGEE. This CDR3 reads CASSVGGANVLTF. The CDR3 nucleotides are TGTGCCAGCAGCGTAGGTGGGGCCAACGTCCTGACTTTC.

This clonotype occurred many times. The V gene is TRBV20-1, the J gene TRBJ2-7; D possibly corresponds to TRBD2 (6 bases). From germline, CDR1 is DFQATT and CDR2 SNEGSKA (reference sequence). The CDR3 consists of 12 residues. The germline V and J ends were trimmed by 3 bases and 3 bases, with 9 bases remaining between them. Here the CDR3 DNA reads TGCAGTGCTAGGCGGCGGGACTACGAGCAGTACTTC. Translating gives CSARRRDYEQYF.

This clonotype has ten or more counts. V is TRBV7-9 and J is TRBJ1-1, with D possibly being TRBD1 (6 bases). Germline V gives CDR1 SEHNR, CDR2 FQNEAQ (reference sequence). The length of the CDR3 is 15 residues. Trimming cost V 5 bases and J 0 bases, with 13 bases left between them. CDR3 in DNA: TGTGCCAGCAGCCGATCAGGGGCCATGAACACTGAAGCTTTCTTT. Its protein product is CASSRSGAMNTEAFF.

This clonotype has just a few counts. CDR3 protein: CASSVESGEILAGEQYF. Written as DNA, the CDR3 is TGTGCCAGCAGCGTAGAATCGGGGGAGATACTCGCGGGCGAGCAGTACTTC. The chain uses TRBV9 and TRBJ2-7, with D possibly matching TRBD2 (6 bases). The CDR3 is 17 amino acids. Between the trimmed V and J ends, which lost 0 bases and 6 bases, there was a span of 22 bases. Per germline, CDR1 SGDLS and CDR2 YYNGEE.

This clonotype was picked up many times. The chain joins TRBV6-1 to TRBJ2-3; 8 bases are a match to TRBD2. This CDR3 contains 13 residues. CDR1 and CDR2 from the germline V gene are MNHNS and SASEGT. V was clipped by 6 bases and J by 5 bases; unmatched bases: 4. This CDR3 is CASSPREGDTQYF. The DNA for the CDR3 is TGTGCCAGCAGCCCCCGGGAGGGAGATACGCAGTATTTT.

This clonotype was seen more than once but under ten times. The chain links TRBV7-2 to TRBJ2-7; TRBD2 is a possible D gene (5 bases). This CDR3 is built from 15 residues. Trimming shortened V by 5 bases and J by 0 bases, and 14 bases separated the two germline ends. CDR1 and CDR2 from the germline V gene are SGHTA and FQGNSA. In DNA, the CDR3 is TGTGCCAGCAGCCGTCTCGCGGGCAACTCCTACGAGCAGTACTTC. The encoded protein is CASSRLAGNSYEQYF.

This clonotype showed up many times. The chain carries TRBV28 and TRBJ1-2; D remains ambiguous. The V and J ends lost 3 bases and 2 bases respectively, with 10 bases between them. Germline CDR1 and CDR2: MDHEN and SYDVKM. The CDR3 is 14 residues long. The CDR3 DNA follows: TGTGCCAGCAGTTTTTTGGCCTCCAACTATGGCTACACCTTC. It encodes CASSFLASNYGYTF.

This clonotype has ten or more counts. The chain couples TRBV3-1 to TRBJ2-3, with a weak D call TRBD2 (6 bases). CDR3 length equals 14 residues. Germline CDR1 and CDR2: LGHDT and YNNKEL (reference sequence). Trimming cost V 6 bases and J 5 bases, with 15 bases left between them. CDR3 residues: CASSVERRGDTQYF. DNA for the CDR3: TGTGCCAGCAGTGTAGAGCGGAGGGGAGATACGCAGTATTTT.

This clonotype was seen ten or more times. V is TRBV7-9 and J is TRBJ1-1; D remains ambiguous. CDR3 size: 12 residues. The germline V and J ends were trimmed by 6 bases and 4 bases, with 9 bases remaining between them. The germline V gene encodes CDR1 SEHNR and CDR2 FQNEAQ (reference sequence). This CDR3 is CASRIGITEAFF. The CDR3 nucleotides are TGTGCCAGCAGAATAGGGATCACTGAAGCTTTCTTT. Together with reference TRBV7-9 and TRBJ1-1, the CDR3 gives the full variable domain: DTGVSQNPRHKITKRGQNVTFRCDPISEHNRLYWYRQTLGQGPEFLTYFQNEAQLEKSRLLSDRFSAERPKGSFSTLEIQRTEQGDSAMYLCASRIGITEAFFGQGTRLTVV.

The V call is TRBV6-2 or TRBV6-3, the J call TRBJ1-5; D is perhaps TRBD1 (5 bases). The CDR3 extends over 15 amino acids. V gave up 0 bases and J gave up 4 bases, with 10 bases separating them. CDR1 and CDR2 (germline): MNHEY, SVGEGT. CDR3 in amino acids: CASSYSGPANQPQHF. CDR3 DNA sequence: TGTGCCAGCAGTTACTCGGGGCCGGCGAATCAGCCCCAGCATTTT.

The V call is TRBV29-1, the J call TRBJ1-3; 7 bases fit TRBD1. Germline CDR1 is SQVTM and CDR2 is ANQGSEA. Unmatched junction bases numbered 7, after V lost 3 bases and J lost 8 bases. CDR3 length: 13 amino acids. CDR3 in amino acids: CSVDLAQGDTIYF. DNA of the CDR3: TGCAGCGTTGACCTGGCCCAGGGGGACACCATATATTTT. Drawing the rest from reference TRBV29-1 and TRBJ1-3, the complete variable domain is SAVISQKPSRDICQRGTSLTIQCQVDSQVTMMFWYRQQPGQSLTLIATANQGSEATYESGFVIDKFPISRPNLTFSTLTVSNMSPEDSSIYLCSVDLAQGDTIYFGEGSWLTVV.